This T cell receptor (beta chain) was retrieved from a study of blood T cell repertoires in COVID-19. Looking at the study overall: PBMCs, B-cell-depleted T cells, or T cells were the source of the cDNA or gDNA that made up the material.

Germline assignment: CDR1 SNHLY and CDR2 FYNNEI. V lost 6 bases, J lost 5 bases, and 3 bases stayed unmatched. The CDR3 totals 13 residues. Under the authors' procedure: The authors estimated nucleated cell counts from reference gene primer amplification. Libraries were prepared by immunoSEQ multiplex PCR; TCRdb keeps only in-frame clonotypes and omits some of them. V and J calls and clone size come straight from that table; D and trimming were deduced from the DNA. The table lists about 60,000 clones, approximately 80% of them singletons. Sequencing was carried out using peripheral blood. This chain connects TRBV2 to TRBJ2-7; TRBD1 aligns across 11 bases. The sequence came from a man aged 50 to 60 with COVID-19, enrolled during active disease. The chain's CDR3 is CASRGDRGDEQYF. CDR3 nucleotide sequence: TGTGCCAGCAGGGGGGACAGGGGGGACGAGCAGTACTTC. The whole variable domain, remainder taken from reference TRBV2 and TRBJ2-7, is EPEVTQTPSHQVTQMGQEVILRCVPISNHLYFYWYRQILGQKVEFLVSFYNNEISEKSEIFDDQFSVERPDGSNFTLKIRSTKLEDSAMYFCASRGDRGDEQYFGPGTRLTVT.